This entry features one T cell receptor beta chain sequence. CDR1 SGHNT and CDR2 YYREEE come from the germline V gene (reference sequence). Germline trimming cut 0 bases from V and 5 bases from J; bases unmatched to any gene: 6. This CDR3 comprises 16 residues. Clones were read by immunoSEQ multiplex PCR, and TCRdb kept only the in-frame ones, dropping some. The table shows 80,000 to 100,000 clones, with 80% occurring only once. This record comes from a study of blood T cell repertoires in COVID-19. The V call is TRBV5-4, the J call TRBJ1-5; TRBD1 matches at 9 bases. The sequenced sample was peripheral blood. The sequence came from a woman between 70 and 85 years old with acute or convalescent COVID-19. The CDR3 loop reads CASSLGGDRDYQPQHF. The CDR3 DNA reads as TGTGCCAGCAGCTTGGGGGGGGACAGGGATTATCAGCCCCAGCATTTT.